This TCR beta chain was sequenced in a study of blood T cell repertoires in COVID-19. About the research overall: Spain, Italy and the United States supplied samples that represented acute and convalescent COVID-19. The analysed material was cDNA or gDNA that came from T cells, B-cell-depleted T cells, or PBMCs.

In the study's own analysis: Reference gene primer amplification yielded estimated nucleated cell counts. TCRdb keeps only in-frame clones here, not all; method: immunoSEQ multiplex PCR. V and J calls and clone size are copied from that table; D and trimming were computed from the DNA. Of 62,000 or so clones listed, around 80% were seen once; the top ten hold 3% to 4.5%. The study assigned cohorts using participant-reported clinical history. This CDR3 has 18 residues. CDR1 ENHRY and CDR2 SYGVKD come from the germline V gene. The V segment lost 2 bases and the J segment 2 bases; nucleotides outside the gene matches: 6. Only a few counts were recorded for this clone.

Sequencing was carried out using PBMCs or T cells enriched from blood (not recorded which). This TCR was sampled from a woman in her thirties or forties with acute COVID-19. The chain couples TRBV10-3 to TRBJ2-2, with 12 nucleotides matching TRBD2. This CDR3 reads CAISERALAGGNTGELFF. For the CDR3, the DNA is TGTGCCATCAGTGAGAGGGCACTAGCGGGGGGCAACACCGGGGAGCTGTTTTTT.